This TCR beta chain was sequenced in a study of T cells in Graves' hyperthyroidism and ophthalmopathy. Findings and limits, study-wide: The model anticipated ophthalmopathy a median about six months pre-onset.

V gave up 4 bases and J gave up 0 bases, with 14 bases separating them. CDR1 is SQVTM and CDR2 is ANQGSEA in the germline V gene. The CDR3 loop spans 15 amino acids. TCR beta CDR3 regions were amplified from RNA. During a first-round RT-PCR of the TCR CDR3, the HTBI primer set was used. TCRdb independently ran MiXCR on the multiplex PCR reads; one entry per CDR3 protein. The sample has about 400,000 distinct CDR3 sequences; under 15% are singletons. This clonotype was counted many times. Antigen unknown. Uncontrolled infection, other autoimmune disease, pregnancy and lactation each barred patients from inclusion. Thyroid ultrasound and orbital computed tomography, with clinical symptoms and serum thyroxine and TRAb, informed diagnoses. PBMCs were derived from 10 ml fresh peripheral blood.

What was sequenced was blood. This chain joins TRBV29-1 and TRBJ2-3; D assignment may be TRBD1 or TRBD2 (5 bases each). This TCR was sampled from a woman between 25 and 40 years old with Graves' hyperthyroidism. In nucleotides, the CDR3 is TGCAGCGTTGCATCCGGGACGACTAGCACAGATACGCAGTATTTT. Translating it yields CSVASGTTSTDTQYF.